The 25 T cell receptor beta chains presented below share a single source sample, sequenced in a study of control samples from healthy donors and cancer patients. The table came from immunoSEQ multiplex PCR; TCRdb's copy has only in-frame clones and leaves some out. The data show under 70,000 clones, with 90% seen just once and 1% to 1.5% held by the top ten. Source material: PBMCs. Every receptor here comes from a woman in her forties or fifties with colorectal cancer.

This clone was seen only a few times. The chain employs TRBV12-3 or TRBV12-4 and TRBJ1-2, with 7 nucleotides matching TRBD1. J gave up 5 bases and V 6 bases, and 6 bases lay outside the gene matches. The CDR3 contains 13 residues. This CDR3 reads CASRYRGYYGYTF. The CDR3 DNA reads as TGTGCCAGCAGGTACAGGGGCTATTATGGCTACACCTTC.

Only one count was recorded for this clone. This chain connects TRBV2 to TRBJ2-2; 9 nucleotides line up with TRBD1. Trimming took 5 bases from V and 0 from J; bases not matched to a gene: 10. The CDR3 length is 18 residues. Germline V gene data show CDR1 as SNHLY and CDR2 as FYNNEI. In DNA, the CDR3 is TGTGCCAGCAGTACGGACAGGGGCCACTCCTCGAACACCGGGGAGCTGTTTTTT. This sequence encodes CASSTDRGHSSNTGELFF.

This clone was found once. This chain links TRBV10-3 with TRBJ2-3; tentatively, D is TRBD1 (6 bases). CDR1 and CDR2 from the germline V gene are ENHRY and SYGVKD. V was trimmed by 0 bases and J by 5 bases, leaving 15 bases between them. CDR3 length: 16 amino acids. CDR3 residues: CAISESVTSRGDTQYF. CDR3 nucleotide sequence: TGTGCCATCAGTGAGTCTGTAACGTCCAGGGGAGATACGCAGTATTTT.

The chain joins TRBV19 to TRBJ1-2, with 7 bases that match TRBD1. This CDR3 spans 14 amino acids. Unmatched junction bases numbered 9, after V lost 3 bases and J lost 8 bases. Germline CDR1 reads LNHDA; CDR2 reads SQIVND (reference sequence). CDR3 region: CASSMILRDSGYTF. The CDR3, as DNA: TGTGCCAGTAGTATGATCCTCCGGGACAGCGGCTACACCTTC.

The CDR3: CASSLRRGGVQTQYF. CDR3 nucleotides: TGTGCCAGCAGCTTAAGGCGAGGCGGTGTGCAGACCCAGTACTTC. The chain employs TRBV11-1 and TRBJ2-5, with no clear D. V shed 2 bases and J shed 6 bases, with 16 bases lying between them. Germline lookup yields CDR1 SGHAT and CDR2 FQDESV (reference sequence). The CDR3 sequence is 15 residues long.

This chain joins TRBV2 and TRBJ2-1; no firm D call. V lost 6 bases and J 5 bases, leaving 11 bases between the germline ends. This CDR3 comprises 13 residues. From germline, CDR1 is SNHLY and CDR2 FYNNEI. CDR3 loop: CASSVDMNNEQFF. The CDR3 DNA reads TGTGCCAGCAGCGTAGACATGAACAATGAGCAGTTCTTC.

The rearrangement joins TRBV24-1 to TRBJ2-5, with D perhaps TRBD2 (6 bases). The germline gives CDR1 KGHDR, CDR2 SFDVKD. The CDR3 sequence is 16 residues long. V dropped 0 bases and J dropped 5 bases, with 15 bases sitting between them. Here the CDR3 reads CATSDLSVAGGETQYF. CDR3 bases: TGTGCCACCAGTGATTTGTCCGTCGCAGGAGGGGAGACCCAGTACTTC.

The CDR3 loop reads CASSPTGFYKVGYTF. The CDR3 nucleotides read TGTGCCAGCAGTCCGACCGGGTTTTATAAGGTTGGCTACACCTTC. V usage is TRBV28 and J usage is TRBJ1-2, with no clear D. The V gene lost 5 bases and the J gene lost 7 bases, with 20 bases spanning the gap. This CDR3 contains 15 residues. Germline V CDR1 and CDR2: MDHEN, SYDVKM.

The chain uses TRBV5-1 and TRBJ1-1; TRBD1 agrees at 8 bases. CDR1 is SGHRS and CDR2 is YFSETQ in the germline V gene. The CDR3 sequence is 14 residues long. The V segment lost 2 bases and the J segment 10 bases; nucleotides outside the gene matches: 10. CDR3 coding DNA: TGCGCCAGCAGCTTAGACACAGGGGGGAGAGGAGCTTTCTTT. Its protein is CASSLDTGGRGAFF.

This clone was found a few times. The sample has other DNA sequences that encode this CDR3 too. This chain uses TRBV5-1 with TRBJ2-7, with 7 bases lining up with TRBD2. The CDR3 contains 15 residues. Germline CDR1 reads SGHRS; CDR2 reads YFSETQ. V lost 1 base and J lost 3; bases outside the gene matches: 7. Here the CDR3 reads CASSLTWGGIYEQYF. As DNA, the CDR3 is TGCGCCAGCAGCTTGACGTGGGGGGGAATCTACGAGCAGTACTTC. The full variable domain, completed using reference TRBV5-1 and TRBJ2-7, is KAGVTQTPRYLIKTRGQQVTLSCSPISGHRSVSWYQQTPGQGLQFLFEYFSETQRNKGNFPGRFSGRQFSNSRSEMNVSTLELGDSALYLCASSLTWGGIYEQYFGPGTRLTVT.

The V gene is TRBV19, the J gene TRBJ2-7, with 14 bases matching TRBD2. V lost 5 bases and J lost 1; bases outside the gene matches: 7. Germline V gene sequence: CDR1 LNHDA, CDR2 SQIVND (reference sequence). CDR3 length equals 17 residues. The CDR3 DNA sequence: TGTGCCAGTAGTTTCGGACTAGCGGGGGGTTCATCCTACGAGCAGTACTTC. This translates into CASSFGLAGGSSYEQYF.

The rearrangement joins TRBV6-5 to TRBJ1-2; TRBD1 might be the D (5 bases). CDR1 and CDR2 (germline): MNHEY, SVGAGI. This CDR3 has 13 residues. V dropped 6 bases and J dropped 7 bases, with 15 bases sitting between them. This chain's CDR3 is CASSPDSSGGYTF. CDR3 DNA: TGTGCCAGCAGCCCAGACAGCAGCGGTGGCTACACCTTC.

The chain has TRBV5-4 and TRBJ1-1, with D maybe TRBD1 (6 bases). The CDR3 has 13 amino acids. V was shortened by 4 bases and J by 5 bases, with 12 bases between the two germline ends. The germline gives CDR1 SGHNT, CDR2 YYREEE (reference sequence). In nucleotides, the CDR3 is TGTGCCAGCAGCCTGGGGGGGCGGACTGAAGCTTTCTTT. This sequence encodes CASSLGGRTEAFF.

This chain's CDR3 is CASSLGVFRGNQPQHF. The DNA of the CDR3 is TGTGCCAGCAGCTTAGGGGTTTTTAGGGGCAATCAGCCCCAGCATTTT. The chain is built from TRBV7-8 and TRBJ1-5; D unclear. The CDR3 totals 16 residues. V was trimmed by 1 base and J by 2 bases, leaving 12 bases between them. CDR1 and CDR2 (germline): SGHVS, FQNEAQ. The full variable domain, completed using reference TRBV7-8 and TRBJ1-5, is GAGVSQSPRYKVAKRGQDVALRCDPISGHVSLFWYQQALGQGPEFLTYFQNEAQLDKSGLPSDRFFAERPEGSVSTLKIQRTQQEDSAVYLCASSLGVFRGNQPQHFGDGTRLSIL.

This clone was seen a single time. This chain connects TRBV9 to TRBJ2-3, with D perhaps given as TRBD1 or TRBD2 (5 bases each). The CDR3 sequence is 14 residues long. V lost 0 bases and J 7 bases, leaving 12 bases between the germline ends. Germline lookup yields CDR1 SGDLS and CDR2 YYNGEE. The CDR3 nucleotides read TGTGCCAGCAGCGTAGGGGTAGGGACGCATACGCAGTATTTT. This codes for CASSVGVGTHTQYF.

The V and J genes are TRBV6-5 and TRBJ1-6; a weak D match, TRBD1 (5 bases). The V end was cut by 10 bases, the J end by 7 bases, with 20 bases between. Germline V gives CDR1 MNHEY, CDR2 SVGAGI. This CDR3 is 15 amino acids long. The CDR3 spells CATSRGQGRNSPLHF. The CDR3 bases are TGTGCCACCTCTAGAGGGCAGGGCCGGAATTCACCCCTCCACTTT.

V is TRBV2 and J is TRBJ2-3; no firm D call. The V gene's germline CDR1 is SNHLY and CDR2 FYNNEI. This CDR3 contains 12 residues. Trimming removed 6 bases from V and 7 bases from J, with 11 bases in between. The CDR3 spells CASSPVGNTQYF. CDR3 sequence (DNA): TGTGCCAGCAGCCCGGTAGGAAATACGCAGTATTTT.

This chain links TRBV5-8 with TRBJ2-7, with a tentative D call TRBD2 (5 bases). The germline CDR1 and CDR2 sequences are SGHTS and YDEGEE. Trimming removed 7 bases from V and 2 bases from J, with 19 bases in between. This CDR3 contains 15 residues. CDR3 protein: CASHLAGPGTYEQYF. CDR3 DNA: TGTGCCAGCCACTTGGCGGGTCCGGGCACCTACGAGCAGTACTTC.

The genes are TRBV28 and TRBJ1-5; no clear D. Trimming left V 6 bases short and J 0 bases short, with 9 bases between. From germline, CDR1 is MDHEN and CDR2 SYDVKM. The CDR3 has 14 amino acids. As DNA, the CDR3 is TGTGCCAGCAGGCCAGACCATAGCAATCAGCCCCAGCATTTT. Protein sequence: CASRPDHSNQPQHF. Filled out from reference TRBV28 and TRBJ1-5, the complete variable domain reads DVKVTQSSRYLVKRTGEKVFLECVQDMDHENMFWYRQDPGLGLRLIYFSYDVKMKEKGDIPEGYSVSREKKERFSLILESASTNQTSMYLCASRPDHSNQPQHFGDGTRLSIL.

This rearrangement joins TRBV9 to TRBJ2-1; D perhaps matches TRBD1 (5 bases). This CDR3 region has 15 residues. Germline CDR1 SGDLS, CDR2 YYNGEE. The V end lost 0 bases, the J end lost 10 bases, and 17 bases lay between the germline ends. The CDR3 loop reads CASSVGEGVIAEQFF. The CDR3 bases are TGTGCCAGCAGCGTAGGGGAAGGGGTAATAGCCGAGCAGTTCTTC.

This clone came up a few times. The chain employs TRBV5-3 and TRBJ1-4, with 7 nucleotides matching TRBD1. TRBV5-3 is labeled an ORF, and its function is uncertain. The CDR3 is 14 residues long. With 4 bases clipped from V and 8 bases from J, the junction kept 8 bases outside the gene matches. In DNA form, the CDR3 reads TGTGCCAGAAGCATAGGACAGGTTGGGGAAAAACTGTTTTTT. It translates to CARSIGQVGEKLFF.

The rearrangement links TRBV30 to TRBJ1-6; D unclear. Per the germline V gene, CDR1 is GTSNPN and CDR2 is SVGIG (reference sequence). The length of the CDR3 is 15 residues. Trimming pared 5 bases from V and 7 bases from J, leaving 18 bases between. The CDR3 coding sequence is TGTGCCTGGGAAATCAGGAGGAACGGGAATTCACCCCTCCACTTT. This codes for CAWEIRRNGNSPLHF.

V usage is TRBV25-1 and J usage is TRBJ2-3; the D gene could be TRBD1 or TRBD2 (6 bases each). CDR1 is MGHDK and CDR2 is SYGVNS in the germline V gene. V lost 4 bases, J lost 0 bases, and 8 bases lay in between. CDR3 length: 14 amino acids. The CDR3 nucleotides read TGTGCCAGCAGTGTAGGGGGGAGCACAGATACGCAGTATTTT. It codes for CASSVGGSTDTQYF.

V gene TRBV29-1 combines with J gene TRBJ1-1; possible D gene TRBD1, 5 bases. The CDR3 contains 14 residues. Trimming cost V 4 bases and J 8 bases, with 20 bases left between them. Per the germline V gene, CDR1 is SQVTM and CDR2 is ANQGSEA. The CDR3 reads CSVAGQGRGPEAFF. The CDR3 bases are TGCAGCGTTGCGGGGCAGGGTCGGGGTCCCGAAGCTTTCTTT.

A word on this clone: This CDR3 is also generated by other DNA sequences in the sample. J is TRBJ1-5 and V is TRBV2; the D is unclear. Deletions cut 2 bases from V and 4 bases from J, with 6 bases between. CDR3 length: 13 residues. Germline V lookup: CDR1 SNHLY, CDR2 FYNNEI. The CDR3 spells CASSESGNQPQHF. In nucleotides, the CDR3 is TGTGCCAGCAGTGAATCTGGGAATCAGCCCCAGCATTTT.